This note documents a single T cell receptor (beta chain) sequence. The data are from a study of cytomegalovirus exposure and HLA in healthy donors. Germline lookup yields CDR1 MNHEY and CDR2 SMNVEV (reference sequence). The CDR3 spans 14 residues. The V and J ends lost 4 bases and 4 bases, in that order; junction bases with no gene match: 5. Sequencing used immunoSEQ multiplex PCR; TCRdb keeps in-frame clones, though not all of them. The sample includes 45,000 to 70,000 clones, 90% of them seen just once. The sample was PBMCs. This sequence originates from a man between 18 and 29 years old in good health and CMV-seronegative. This chain joins TRBV27 and TRBJ2-5, with 8 nucleotides matching TRBD2. The CDR3 DNA sequence: TGTGCCAGCAGTTCCGGGGGGGGATTAGAGACCCAGTACTTC. Translation: CASSSGGGLETQYF.